This TCR beta chain derives from a study of glioma-infiltrating T cells. Germline V CDR1 and CDR2: DFQATT, SNEGSKA (reference sequence). The germline V and J ends were trimmed by 1 base and 1 base, with 11 bases remaining between them. The CDR3 contains 15 residues. To note about this clonotype: The antigen remains unidentified.

Findings and limits, study-wide: Very few CDR3 sequences were shared between tissue and blood.

Using RNA template, CDR3s of TCR alpha and beta were amplified with iRepertoire arm-PCR. TCRdb re-analysed the multiplex PCR reads in MiXCR, keeping a single row per CDR3 protein. Altogether around 350,000 distinct CDR3 sequences are present, around 38% being singletons, with the ten largest covering approximately 12%. Specimen: glioma tissue, nonneoplastic brain tissue, or PBMCs (not recorded which). The receptor comes from a human donor with low-grade glioma or glioblastoma, undergoing nonglioma brain surgery, or in good health (not recorded which). The chain combines TRBV20-1 with TRBJ1-5; possible D gene TRBD1, 6 bases. In nucleotides, the CDR3 is TGCAGTGCTAGAGTTAGGGGGGAGAGCAATCAGCCCCAGCATTTT. Translation gives CSARVRGESNQPQHF.